What follows are 30 T cell receptor beta chains derived from one specimen sequenced in a study of blood T cell repertoires in COVID-19. The table came from immunoSEQ multiplex PCR; TCRdb's copy has only in-frame clones and leaves some out. This sample has about 120,000 clones, with approximately 87% found just once. The sequenced sample consisted of peripheral blood. The receptors come from a woman between 50 and 59 years old with acute or convalescent COVID-19.

The rearrangement joins TRBV18 to TRBJ1-4; the D gene is possibly TRBD1 (6 bases). With 4 bases removed from V and 8 bases from J, the gap between germline ends came to 17 bases. The CDR3 has 15 amino acids. Germline assignment: CDR1 KGHSH and CDR2 LQKENI. The CDR3 protein is CASSQLSGDGEKLFF. CDR3 bases: TGTGCCAGCTCACAACTGTCAGGGGATGGCGAAAAACTGTTTTTT.

This clone has a handful of counts. The rearrangement links TRBV18 to TRBJ2-3; D unresolved. The CDR3 runs 12 residues. Trimming shortened V by 2 bases and J by 8 bases, and 8 bases separated the two germline ends. Germline CDR1 is KGHSH and CDR2 is LQKENI. CDR3 coding DNA: TGTGCCAGCTCACCAGCAGTAGCTACGCAGTATTTT. It encodes CASSPAVATQYF. Complete variable domain (other parts from reference TRBV18 and TRBJ2-3): NAGVMQNPRHLVRRRGQEARLRCSPMKGHSHVYWYRQLPEEGLKFMVYLQKENIIDESGMPKERFSAEFPKEGPSILRIQQVVRGDSAAYFCASSPAVATQYFGPGTRLTVL.

This clone was seen only once. The rearrangement joins TRBV4-3 to TRBJ2-2, with a weak D call TRBD1 (6 bases). This CDR3 is built from 15 residues. From germline, CDR1 is LGHNA and CDR2 YSLEER. The V end lost 3 bases, the J end lost 2 bases, and 10 bases lay between the germline ends. CDR3 loop: CASSQTGTNTGELFF. The CDR3, as DNA: TGCGCCAGCAGCCAGACCGGGACAAACACCGGGGAGCTGTTTTTT.

The chain is built from TRBV30 and TRBJ1-1, with D possibly matching TRBD1 (5 bases). This CDR3 has 13 residues. Germline CDR1 is GTSNPN and CDR2 is SVGIG (reference sequence). The V end was cut by 2 bases, the J end by 1 base, with 8 bases between. The CDR3 protein is CAWSRQRNTEAFF. The CDR3 DNA sequence: TGTGCCTGGAGTCGACAGAGGAACACTGAAGCTTTCTTT.

The V gene is TRBV2, the J gene TRBJ1-1, with D tentatively TRBD1 (6 bases). The germline V gene encodes CDR1 SNHLY and CDR2 FYNNEI. The V end was cut by 7 bases, the J end by 1 base, with 22 bases between. There are 17 residues in the CDR3. CDR3 region: CASKSQGLSRANTEAFF. The CDR3 DNA is TGTGCCAGCAAGAGCCAGGGGCTCTCCCGTGCGAACACTGAAGCTTTCTTT.

The V call is TRBV7-9, the J call TRBJ1-2; D is undetermined. CDR1 and CDR2 from the germline V gene are SEHNR and FQNEAQ (reference sequence). This CDR3 comprises 12 residues. Trimming took off 3 bases at V and 6 bases at J, with 8 bases between the two ends. CDR3 in amino acids: CASSLQEDGYTF. In DNA form, the CDR3 reads TGTGCCAGCAGCTTGCAGGAGGATGGCTACACCTTC.

The chain uses TRBV29-1 and TRBJ2-1; TRBD1 agrees at 9 bases. This CDR3 spans 12 amino acids. The V gene end was trimmed by 5 bases and the J gene end by 8 bases; junction bases not matched to a gene: 4. Germline values: CDR1 SQVTM, CDR2 ANQGSEA. The CDR3 protein is CSVRQGVDEQFF. The CDR3 DNA follows: TGCAGCGTTCGACAGGGGGTCGATGAGCAGTTCTTC.

This chain links TRBV7-8 with TRBJ2-6; maybe TRBD1 (6 bases). Germline V CDR1 and CDR2: SGHVS, FQNEAQ. V lost 10 bases and J lost 0, with 16 bases in between. The CDR3 is 16 amino acids. The CDR3 region is CATLPTGYSGANVLTF. The CDR3 DNA sequence: TGTGCCACCCTCCCGACAGGCTACTCTGGGGCCAACGTCCTGACTTTC.

The rearrangement uses TRBV12-3 or TRBV12-4 and TRBJ1-1, with 10 bases aligning to TRBD1. The CDR3 is 13 amino acids. The junction had 6 bases not matched to a gene; V was cut back by 6 bases and J by 8 bases. The CDR3 spells CASRARTGGEAFF. The CDR3 region has the DNA TGTGCCAGCAGGGCCAGGACAGGGGGAGAAGCTTTCTTT.

This rearrangement joins TRBV6-2 or TRBV6-3 to TRBJ2-5; D is possibly TRBD2 (5 bases). Germline loops: CDR1 MNHEY, CDR2 SVGEGT. V shed 2 bases and J shed 2 bases, with 6 bases lying between them. The length of the CDR3 is 13 residues. CDR3 loop: CASSYSGQETQYF. In DNA form, the CDR3 reads TGTGCCAGCAGTTACAGCGGTCAAGAGACCCAGTACTTC.

This chain uses TRBV3-1 (or the pseudogene TRBV3-2) with TRBJ1-1, with 9 bases matching TRBD1. Germline CDR1 reads LGHDT; CDR2 reads YNNKEL (reference sequence). V gave up 1 base and J gave up 5 bases; unmatched junction bases: 5. The CDR3 has 15 residues. Written as DNA, the CDR3 is TGTGCCAGCAGCCAAGTGGACAGGGGAGGAACTGAAGCTTTCTTT. Translating it yields CASSQVDRGGTEAFF.

The chain links TRBV4-1 to TRBJ1-1; D unresolved. The V gene's germline CDR1 is MGHRA and CDR2 YSYEKL. CDR3 length: 13 amino acids. Trimming removed 1 base at V and 5 bases at J, with 8 bases between. The CDR3 sequence: CASSQGGVTEAFF. CDR3 bases: TGCGCCAGCAGCCAAGGCGGGGTTACTGAAGCTTTCTTT.

This sequence joins TRBV10-3 and TRBJ2-3; tentatively, D is TRBD1 (6 bases). The CDR3 extends over 14 amino acids. The V end was cut by 2 bases, the J end by 6 bases, with 12 bases between. Germline V gives CDR1 ENHRY, CDR2 SYGVKD. The CDR3 coding sequence is TGTGCCATCAGTGAGGCTATACAGGGCGATACGCAGTATTTT. Its protein product is CAISEAIQGDTQYF.

This sequence joins TRBV6-2 or TRBV6-3 and TRBJ1-5, with 7 positions matching TRBD1. The CDR3 spans 14 residues. Germline lookup yields CDR1 MNHEY and CDR2 SVGEGT. The V and J ends lost 6 bases and 4 bases, in that order; junction bases with no gene match: 6. Here the CDR3 reads CASSQGTANQPQHF. Here the CDR3 DNA reads TGTGCCAGCAGCCAAGGGACAGCTAATCAGCCCCAGCATTTT.

The chain recombines TRBV12-3 or TRBV12-4 with TRBJ1-4; D is possibly TRBD1 (5 bases). CDR3 length: 13 amino acids. With 4 bases removed from V and 8 bases from J, the gap between germline ends came to 11 bases. The CDR3 region has the DNA TGTGCCAGCAGTTCAGGGTTTGGAGAAAAACTGTTTTTT. Amino acids: CASSSGFGEKLFF.

CDR3: CASSPRDREGYTEAFF. The CDR3 DNA reads as TGTGCCAGCAGCCCGCGGGACAGGGAAGGGTACACTGAAGCTTTCTTT. The V and J genes are TRBV9 and TRBJ1-1; 9 positions match TRBD1. V was pared by 4 bases and J by 3 bases, with 10 bases of the junction left unmatched. The CDR3 totals 16 residues. CDR1 and CDR2 from the germline V gene are SGDLS and YYNGEE.

This clone was picked up one time. This chain links TRBV5-6 with TRBJ1-3; D uncertain. V lost 0 bases and J 4 bases, leaving 14 bases between the germline ends. The CDR3 is 16 amino acids. Germline lookup yields CDR1 SGHDT and CDR2 YYEEEE. The CDR3 sequence is CASSLARRTGGNTIYF. The CDR3 coding sequence is TGTGCCAGCAGCTTGGCCCGGCGGACGGGGGGAAACACCATATATTTT.

The rearrangement uses TRBV6-6 and TRBJ1-6; D might be TRBD1 (5 bases). The ends were cut back, 2 bases at V and 5 bases at J, with 10 bases in the middle. The CDR3 is 15 residues long. Germline-derived CDR1 and CDR2 are MNHNY and SVGAGI (reference sequence). The CDR3 sequence: CASSYGAAHNSPLHF. CDR3 bases: TGTGCCAGCAGTTACGGGGCAGCCCATAATTCACCCCTCCACTTT.

V gene TRBV21-1 combines with J gene TRBJ2-4; the table's D call, TRBD1, was not checked against the DNA. TRBV21-1 is deemed a pseudogene. The CDR3 is 13 amino acids. The CDR3 bases are TGTGCCAGCGGAGACAGTCCCAAAAACATTCAGTACTTC. Protein product: CASGDSPKNIQYF.

The rearrangement joins TRBV6-5 to TRBJ2-7; 9 nucleotides agree with TRBD1. With 6 bases clipped from V and 3 bases from J, the junction kept 9 bases outside the gene matches. Looked up from germline, CDR1 is MNHEY and CDR2 is SVGAGI. CDR3 length: 15 residues. As DNA, the CDR3 is TGTGCCAGCAGCCCCAACAGGGGGCCAGGCTACGAGCAGTACTTC. Residues: CASSPNRGPGYEQYF.

CDR3 sequence: CASRYLTGTGASDTQYF. In DNA, the CDR3 is TGTGCCAGCAGATACCTTACCGGGACAGGGGCTTCAGATACGCAGTATTTT. The chain couples TRBV7-8 to TRBJ2-3; 10 bases are shared with TRBD1. The V and J ends lost 6 bases and 4 bases, in that order; junction bases with no gene match: 13. The CDR3 contains 17 residues. Germline assignment: CDR1 SGHVS and CDR2 FQNEAQ.

The rearrangement joins TRBV19 to TRBJ1-1; maybe TRBD1 (5 bases). The CDR3 is 13 residues long. V was trimmed by 1 base and J by 11 bases, leaving 14 bases between them. Per the germline V gene, CDR1 is LNHDA and CDR2 is SQIVND (reference sequence). CDR3: CASSIGPRQRAFF. The CDR3 DNA reads TGTGCCAGTAGTATAGGTCCCAGACAGAGGGCTTTCTTT.

The gene calls are TRBV11-3 and TRBJ1-4; weak D call: TRBD1 (6 bases). CDR1 is SGHNT, CDR2 YENEEA, per germline. Trimming removed 5 bases at V and 4 bases at J, with 20 bases between. This CDR3 comprises 17 residues. The CDR3 DNA sequence: TGTGCCAGCAGCCGTGGGGACAAAGCCCCCTTTAATGAAAAACTGTTTTTT. Translated: CASSRGDKAPFNEKLFF.

J is TRBJ1-1 and V is TRBV7-9; 8 nucleotides agree with TRBD1. With 7 bases clipped from V and 0 bases from J, the junction kept 7 bases outside the gene matches. The CDR3 is made up of 15 amino acids. The germline V gene has CDR1 SEHNR and CDR2 FQNEAQ (reference sequence). The chain's CDR3 is CASNAQGAVNTEAFF. The CDR3, as DNA: TGTGCCAGCAACGCCCAGGGGGCGGTGAACACTGAAGCTTTCTTT.

V is TRBV30 and J is TRBJ2-1; possible D gene TRBD2, 5 bases. This CDR3 has 13 residues. V shed 4 bases and J shed 4 bases, with 11 bases lying between them. Germline CDR1 GTSNPN, CDR2 SVGIG (reference sequence). CDR3 nucleotides: TGTGCCTGGAAGAATCGGGATTACAATGAGCAGTTCTTC. It specifies CAWKNRDYNEQFF. The variable domain in full, with the rest retrieved from reference TRBV30 and TRBJ2-1, is SQTIHQWPATLVQPVGSPLSLECTVEGTSNPNLYWYRQAAGRGLQLLFYSVGIGQISSEVPQNLSASRPQDRQFILSSKKLLLSDSGFYLCAWKNRDYNEQFFGPGTRLTVL.

Here the CDR3 reads CASSSGNLDTEAFF. In DNA form, the CDR3 reads TGTGCCAGCAGTTCAGGGAATTTGGACACTGAAGCTTTCTTT. The chain has TRBV6-2 or TRBV6-3 and TRBJ1-1; D perhaps matches TRBD1 (5 bases). Germline CDR1 reads MNHEY; CDR2 reads SVGEGT. Between the trimmed V and J ends, which lost 4 bases and 3 bases, there was a span of 12 bases. This CDR3 has 14 residues.

This chain uses TRBV19 with TRBJ2-2; 7 nucleotides agree with TRBD1. The germline V gene has CDR1 LNHDA and CDR2 SQIVND (reference sequence). V trimming: 6 bases; J trimming: 2 bases; junction bases outside the gene matches: 6. The CDR3 runs 15 residues. The CDR3 sequence: CASRNRDSNTGELFF. The CDR3, as DNA: TGTGCCAGTAGGAACCGGGACAGTAACACCGGGGAGCTGTTTTTT. Together with reference TRBV19 and TRBJ2-2, the CDR3 gives the full variable domain: DGGITQSPKYLFRKEGQNVTLSCEQNLNHDAMYWYRQDPGQGLRLIYYSQIVNDFQKGDIAEGYSVSREKKESFPLTVTSAQKNPTAFYLCASRNRDSNTGELFFGEGSRLTVL.

The V and J genes are TRBV4-3 and TRBJ1-1, with D perhaps matching TRBD1 (6 bases). The CDR3 is 14 residues long. The V gene lost 1 base and the J gene lost 4 bases, with 10 bases spanning the gap. The germline V gene has CDR1 LGHNA and CDR2 YSLEER. The CDR3 protein is CASSQVLRGTEAFF. The CDR3 bases are TGCGCCAGCAGCCAAGTCCTCAGGGGCACTGAAGCTTTCTTT.

V is TRBV7-2 and J is TRBJ1-5; D uncertain. The CDR3 is 15 amino acids. Germline assignment: CDR1 SGHTA and CDR2 FQGNSA. Trimming left V 0 bases short and J 4 bases short, with 10 bases between. CDR3 nucleotide sequence: TGTGCCAGCAGCTTAGCTGCTGGGCTTAATCAGCCCCAGCATTTT. Protein product: CASSLAAGLNQPQHF. The whole variable domain, remainder taken from reference TRBV7-2 and TRBJ1-5, is GAGVSQSPSNKVTEKGKDVELRCDPISGHTALYWYRQSLGQGLEFLIYFQGNSAPDKSGLPSDRFSAERTGGSVSTLTIQRTQQEDSAVYLCASSLAAGLNQPQHFGDGTRLSIL.

As DNA, the CDR3 is TGTGCCAGCAGCCCAGGGCCTGGCACAGATACGCAGTATTTT. It yields the protein CASSPGPGTDTQYF. The V call is TRBV7-8, the J call TRBJ2-3; tentative D call: TRBD1 (5 bases). Trimming removed 5 bases at V and 1 base at J, with 10 bases between. CDR1 SGHVS and CDR2 FQNEAQ come from the germline V gene. The CDR3 has 14 amino acids.